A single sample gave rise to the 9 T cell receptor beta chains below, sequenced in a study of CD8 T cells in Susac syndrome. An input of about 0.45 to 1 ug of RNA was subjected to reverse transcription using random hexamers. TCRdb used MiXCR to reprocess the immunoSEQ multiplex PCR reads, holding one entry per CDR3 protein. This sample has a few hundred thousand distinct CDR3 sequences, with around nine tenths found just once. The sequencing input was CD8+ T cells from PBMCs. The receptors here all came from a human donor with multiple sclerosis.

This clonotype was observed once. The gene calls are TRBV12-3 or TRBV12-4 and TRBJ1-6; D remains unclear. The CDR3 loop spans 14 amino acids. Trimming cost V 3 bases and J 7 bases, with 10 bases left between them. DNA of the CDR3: TGTGCCAGCAGTTTGTGGGGTTCGAATTCACCCCTCCACTTT. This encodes CASSLWGSNSPLHF.

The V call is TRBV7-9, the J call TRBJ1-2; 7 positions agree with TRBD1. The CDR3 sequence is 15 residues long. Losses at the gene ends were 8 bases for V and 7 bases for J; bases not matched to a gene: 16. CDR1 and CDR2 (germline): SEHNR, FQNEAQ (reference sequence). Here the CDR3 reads CASGPLGTARGGYTF. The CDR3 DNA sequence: TGTGCCAGCGGGCCGTTGGGGACAGCGAGGGGTGGCTACACCTTC.

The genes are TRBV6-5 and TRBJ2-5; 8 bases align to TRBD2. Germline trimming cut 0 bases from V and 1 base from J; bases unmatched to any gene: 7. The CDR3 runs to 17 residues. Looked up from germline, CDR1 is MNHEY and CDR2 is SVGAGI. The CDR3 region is CASSYSIGRDLQETQYF. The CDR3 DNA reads TGTGCCAGCAGTTACTCGATCGGGAGGGACCTCCAAGAGACCCAGTACTTC.

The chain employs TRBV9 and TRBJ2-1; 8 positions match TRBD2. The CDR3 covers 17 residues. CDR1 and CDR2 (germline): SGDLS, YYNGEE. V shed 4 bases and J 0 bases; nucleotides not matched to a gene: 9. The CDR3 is CASSPWTSPSSYNEQFF. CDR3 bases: TGTGCCAGCAGCCCTTGGACTAGCCCTAGCTCCTACAATGAGCAGTTCTTC.

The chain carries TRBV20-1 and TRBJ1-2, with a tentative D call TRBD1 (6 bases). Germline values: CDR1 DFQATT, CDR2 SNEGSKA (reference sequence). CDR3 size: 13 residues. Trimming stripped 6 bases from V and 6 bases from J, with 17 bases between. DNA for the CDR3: TGCAGTGCGATCCACAGGGTTATGGATGGCTACACCTTC. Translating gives CSAIHRVMDGYTF.

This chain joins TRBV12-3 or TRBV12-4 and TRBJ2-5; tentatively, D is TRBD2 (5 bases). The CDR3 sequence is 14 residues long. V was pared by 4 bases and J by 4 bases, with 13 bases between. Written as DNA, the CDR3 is TGTGCCAGCAGTTCGGCGGGCCCCGGAGAGACCCAGTACTTC. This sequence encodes CASSSAGPGETQYF.

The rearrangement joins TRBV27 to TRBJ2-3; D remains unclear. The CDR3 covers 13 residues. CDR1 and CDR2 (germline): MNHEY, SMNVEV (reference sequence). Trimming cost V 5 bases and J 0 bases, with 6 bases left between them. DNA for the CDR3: TGTGCCAGCAGTCCATCTAGCACAGATACGCAGTATTTT. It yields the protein CASSPSSTDTQYF.

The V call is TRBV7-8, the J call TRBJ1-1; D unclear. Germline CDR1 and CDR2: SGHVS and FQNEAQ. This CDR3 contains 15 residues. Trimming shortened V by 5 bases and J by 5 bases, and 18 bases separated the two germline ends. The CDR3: CASSQEYRARTEAFF. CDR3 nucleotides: TGTGCCAGCAGCCAAGAGTATCGGGCGAGGACTGAAGCTTTCTTT.

CDR3: CASRGGSQETQYF. As DNA, the CDR3 is TGTGCCAGCCGGGGGGGATCGCAAGAGACCCAGTACTTC. This chain links TRBV2 with TRBJ2-5; 8 bases agree with TRBD2. V dropped 8 bases and J dropped 2; count of bases not matched to a gene: 4. Germline V gives CDR1 SNHLY, CDR2 FYNNEI. This CDR3 has 13 residues.